This is a list of T cell receptor beta chains from one sample in a study of blood T cells in healthy people across ages. TCRdb redid the calling of the 5' RACE reads with MiXCR, one entry per CDR3 protein. Of about 1.8 million distinct CDR3 sequences listed, around half are singletons. The material sequenced was blood. The source of these receptors is a middle-aged woman in good health. The CDR3 runs from the conserved cysteine through the conserved F or W. A D gene is named only where the DNA matches it firmly. Some rows mark clone size as missing; the rest say once, few, many or name a class of expanded clone.

v_call	clone_size	j_call	d_call	cdr3_aa	cdr3_nt
TRBV4-3	few	TRBJ2-1	NA	CASSRGPVNEQFF	TGCGCCAGCAGCCGGGGACCTGTAAATGAGCAGTTCTTC
TRBV7-9	NA	TRBJ2-1	NA	CASSLAPREIEQFF	TGTGCCAGCAGCTTAGCGCCCCGGGAGATTGAGCAGTTCTTC
TRBV20-1	few	TRBJ1-2	NA	CSAKEWGWDYGYTF	TGCAGTGCCAAGGAGTGGGGTTGGGACTATGGCTACACCTTC
TRBV29-1	NA	TRBJ2-5	NA	CSVEYSSQTQYF	TGCAGCGTTGAGTATAGTTCGCAGACCCAGTACTTC
TRBV6-5	NA	TRBJ2-1	TRBD1	CASSYLGDRGNEQFF	TGTGCCAGCAGTTACCTCGGGGACAGGGGCAATGAGCAGTTCTTC
TRBV6-6	few	TRBJ2-3	TRBD2	CASSATSGGNTQYF	TGTGCCAGCAGTGCGACTAGCGGGGGAAATACGCAGTATTTT
TRBV12-3/TRBV12-4	NA	TRBJ2-1	NA	CASQRLENEQFF	TGTGCCAGCCAAAGACTAGAAAATGAGCAGTTCTTC
TRBV12-3/TRBV12-4	few	TRBJ1-2	NA	CASTQTGMYGYTF	TGTGCCAGCACTCAAACGGGGATGTATGGCTACACCTTC
TRBV9	NA	TRBJ2-7	NA	CASSVGQLLYNEQYF	TGTGCCAGCAGCGTAGGGCAGCTTCTTTACAATGAGCAGTACTTC
TRBV28	NA	TRBJ2-1	NA	CASSRPNIYNEQFF	TGTGCCAGCAGTCGTCCGAACATCTACAATGAGCAGTTCTTC
TRBV7-6	NA	TRBJ2-3	TRBD1	CASSLLTGLSTDTQYF	TGTGCCAGCAGCTTACTGACAGGGCTATCCACAGATACGCAGTATTTT
TRBV19	NA	TRBJ2-1	TRBD1	CASSIGQGASEQFF	TGTGCCAGTAGTATAGGACAGGGGGCAAGTGAGCAGTTCTTC
TRBV28	few	TRBJ2-7	NA	CASSFSAYNEQYF	TGTGCCAGCAGTTTCTCGGCATACAATGAGCAGTACTTC
TRBV9	many	TRBJ2-5	NA	CASSVGTARETQYF	TGTGCCAGCAGCGTAGGTACAGCTCGAGAGACCCAGTACTTC
TRBV19	NA	TRBJ1-6	NA	CASSKQNSPPHF	TGTGCCAGTAGTAAACAGAATTCACCCCCCCACTTT
TRBV4-3	NA	TRBJ1-2	NA	CASSQASINYGYTF	TGCGCCAGCAGCCAAGCATCCATTAACTATGGCTACACCTTC
TRBV6-5	NA	TRBJ2-1	TRBD1	CASRHQGTGLNEQFF	TGTGCCAGCAGACACCAGGGGACAGGCCTTAATGAGCAGTTCTTC
TRBV6-6	NA	TRBJ2-7	TRBD1	CATRDSSYEQYF	TGTGCCACCCGGGACAGTTCCTACGAGCAGTACTTC
TRBV7-2	NA	TRBJ2-5	NA	CASSLKATGETQYF	TGTGCCAGCAGCCTTAAGGCCACCGGGGAGACCCAGTACTTC
TRBV7-3	few	TRBJ2-4	TRBD1	CASSSGQGSKNIQYF	TGTGCCAGCAGCTCGGGACAGGGAAGCAAAAACATTCAGTACTTC
TRBV6-4	NA	TRBJ2-7	NA	CASSGPPAGGPYEQYF	TGTGCCAGCAGTGGCCCCCCGGCAGGAGGACCCTACGAGCAGTACTTC
TRBV28	NA	TRBJ2-6	NA	CASSLSRGRANVLTF	TGTGCCAGCAGTTTATCAAGGGGTAGGGCCAACGTCCTGACTTTC
TRBV7-2	NA	TRBJ2-7	TRBD2	CASSRDYPPYEQYF	TGTGCCAGCAGCCGGGACTATCCCCCCTACGAGCAGTACTTC
TRBV28	NA	TRBJ2-5	TRBD1	CASSLPTGWVETQYF	TGTGCCAGCAGTCTCCCGACAGGGTGGGTGGAGACCCAGTACTTC
TRBV13	NA	TRBJ2-5	NA	CASSSPNGETQYF	TGTGCCAGCAGCTCGCCAAATGGGGAGACCCAGTACTTC
TRBV28	few	TRBJ2-5	NA	CASRVTVEETQYF	TGTGCCAGCAGGGTGACAGTGGAAGAGACCCAGTACTTC
TRBV7-2	many	TRBJ2-1	TRBD2	CASSLGLAGAYNEQFF	TGTGCCAGCAGCTTAGGACTAGCGGGGGCCTACAATGAGCAGTTCTTC
TRBV9	NA	TRBJ1-2	TRBD1	CASSAPIPETGHGYTF	TGTGCCAGCAGCGCACCCATCCCGGAGACAGGGCACGGCTACACCTTC
TRBV29-1	NA	TRBJ1-4	NA	CSVEVRVNEKLFF	TGCAGCGTTGAAGTCAGGGTTAATGAAAAACTGTTTTTT
TRBV6-6	NA	TRBJ1-2	NA	CASSYDPDYGYTF	TGTGCCAGCAGTTACGACCCAGACTATGGCTACACCTTC
TRBV29-1	NA	TRBJ2-3	TRBD1	CSVRQGMVGDTQYF	TGCAGCGTCAGACAGGGGATGGTTGGAGATACGCAGTATTTT
TRBV6-2/TRBV6-3	NA	TRBJ1-2	TRBD1	CASSYAPGQNPYGYTF	TGTGCCAGCAGTTACGCGCCGGGACAGAACCCCTATGGCTACACCTTC
TRBV4-2	NA	TRBJ2-1	NA	CASSQVAGMGRHSYNEQFF	TGTGCCAGCAGCCAAGTGGCAGGTATGGGGAGACACTCCTACAATGAGCAGTTCTTC
TRBV27	NA	TRBJ2-7	TRBD2	CASSPPQVLAGNTYEQYF	TGTGCCAGCAGTCCCCCGCAGGTGTTAGCGGGGAACACCTACGAGCAGTACTTC
TRBV6-1	NA	TRBJ2-4	NA	CASSEWGPRAKNIQYF	TGTGCCAGCAGTGAATGGGGCCCTCGGGCCAAAAACATTCAGTACTTC
TRBV27	NA	TRBJ2-1	NA	CASRGGDSYNEQFF	TGTGCCAGCAGGGGCGGGGACTCCTACAATGAGCAGTTCTTC
TRBV7-2	few	TRBJ2-1	TRBD2	CASSLDSGASNEQFF	TGTGCCAGCAGCTTAGATAGCGGGGCCTCTAATGAGCAGTTCTTC
TRBV9	NA	TRBJ1-2	NA	CASSVRDGEGYGYTF	TGTGCCAGCAGCGTAAGGGACGGCGAAGGGTATGGCTACACCTTC
TRBV3-1	NA	TRBJ1-2	NA	CASTEGLLYTF	TGTGCCAGCACCGAAGGCTTACTTTACACCTTC
TRBV20-1	NA	TRBJ2-5	TRBD1	CSASGQGVFGTQYF	TGCAGTGCCTCCGGACAGGGAGTTTTTGGGACCCAGTACTTC
TRBV28	once	TRBJ1-2	TRBD1	CASDPQDRGEYGYTF	TGTGCCAGCGACCCTCAGGACAGGGGGGAGTATGGCTACACCTTC
TRBV28	NA	TRBJ2-7	TRBD2	CASSLGPSGSYYEQYF	TGTGCCAGCAGTTTAGGTCCCAGCGGGAGTTACTACGAGCAGTACTTC
TRBV3-1	NA	TRBJ2-3	TRBD2	CASSQDFPWGGGAGTDTQYF	TGTGCCAGCAGCCAAGACTTCCCTTGGGGCGGGGGGGCCGGCACAGATACGCAGTATTTT
TRBV10-3	few	TRBJ2-5	TRBD2	CAISEPAGGQETQYF	TGTGCTATCAGTGAGCCAGCGGGGGGCCAAGAGACCCAGTACTTC
TRBV6-6	few	TRBJ1-2	NA	CASTENYGYTF	TGTGCCAGCACGGAGAACTATGGCTACACCTTC
TRBV2	NA	TRBJ1-2	NA	CASSEAAENLYGYTF	TGTGCCAGCAGTGAAGCGGCGGAAAACCTCTATGGCTACACCTTC
TRBV3-1	NA	TRBJ2-5	TRBD2	CASSPSGGLIYEQYF	TGTGCCAGCAGCCCGAGCGGGGGGCTGATCTATGAGCAGTACTTC
TRBV20-1	once	TRBJ1-5	NA	CSAPGLGNQPQHF	TGCAGTGCTCCAGGGCTCGGCAATCAGCCCCAGCATTTT
TRBV28	NA	TRBJ2-5	TRBD2	CASSSPGTRQETQYF	TGTGCCAGCAGCTCTCCCGGGACTAGGCAAGAGACCCAGTACTTC
TRBV7-3	NA	TRBJ2-3	NA	CASSLNPPGVTDTQYF	TGTGCCAGCAGCTTAAACCCCCCGGGGGTCACAGATACGCAGTATTTT
TRBV6-2/TRBV6-3	few	TRBJ2-7	TRBD1	CASIRTGTNEQYF	TGTGCCAGCATTCGGACAGGGACCAACGAGCAGTACTTC
TRBV7-8	NA	TRBJ2-5	TRBD2	CASSPLSASGAQETQYF	TGTGCCAGCAGCCCCCTGTCGGCTAGCGGGGCCCAAGAGACCCAGTACTTC
TRBV20-1	NA	TRBJ1-3	NA	CSAPSGNTIYF	TGCAGTGCCCCATCTGGAAACACCATATATTTT
TRBV20-1	NA	TRBJ1-6	NA	CSATRLIRGAPLHF	TGCAGTGCTACTAGACTGATCCGGGGGGCACCCCTCCACTTT
TRBV27	NA	TRBJ2-3	NA	CASRAQYTDTQYF	TGTGCCAGCAGAGCACAGTACACAGATACGCAGTATTTT